The clone carrying this T cell receptor (beta chain) has only a few counts. The antigen is undetermined. Data came from immunoSEQ multiplex PCR; TCRdb stores just in-frame clones and leaves some out. The sample holds 120,000 or so clones, around 83% seen once. This sample was taken from a study of PD-1 blockade in mismatch repair-deficient tumors. Findings of the study overall: Tumor-resident clones, often absent from pretreatment blood, expanded after pembrolizumab and then contracted.

The germline V and J ends were trimmed by 3 bases and 4 bases, with 9 bases remaining between them. There are 13 residues in the CDR3. The V gene's germline CDR1 is SQVTM and CDR2 ANQGSEA. This sequence joins TRBV29-1 and TRBJ2-2; no clear D gene. The sample consisted of peripheral blood, taken 44 weeks after starting pembrolizumab. This clonotype originated in an adult with mismatch repair-deficient cancer. The CDR3 nucleotides are TGCAGCGTTGAGGTCCCCCGCACCGGGGAGCTGTTTTTT. Its translation: CSVEVPRTGELFF.